This T cell receptor (beta chain) is drawn from a study of immune evolution from preneoplasia to lung adenocarcinoma. The ends were cut back, 7 bases at V and 0 bases at J, with 9 bases in the middle. CDR1 is MDHEN and CDR2 is SYDVKM in the germline V gene. There are 13 residues in the CDR3. Data came from immunoSEQ multiplex PCR; TCRdb stores just in-frame clones and leaves some out. This table has about 16,000 clones, approximately 86% appearing once. The sample was FFPE invasive lung adenocarcinoma tissue. The TCR comes from a person aged 70 to 85 with invasive lung adenocarcinoma. The rearrangement uses TRBV28 and TRBJ1-1; D call uncertain. CDR3 in amino acids: CASTRELNTEAFF. The DNA of the CDR3 is TGTGCCAGCACCCGGGAGTTGAACACTGAAGCTTTCTTT.